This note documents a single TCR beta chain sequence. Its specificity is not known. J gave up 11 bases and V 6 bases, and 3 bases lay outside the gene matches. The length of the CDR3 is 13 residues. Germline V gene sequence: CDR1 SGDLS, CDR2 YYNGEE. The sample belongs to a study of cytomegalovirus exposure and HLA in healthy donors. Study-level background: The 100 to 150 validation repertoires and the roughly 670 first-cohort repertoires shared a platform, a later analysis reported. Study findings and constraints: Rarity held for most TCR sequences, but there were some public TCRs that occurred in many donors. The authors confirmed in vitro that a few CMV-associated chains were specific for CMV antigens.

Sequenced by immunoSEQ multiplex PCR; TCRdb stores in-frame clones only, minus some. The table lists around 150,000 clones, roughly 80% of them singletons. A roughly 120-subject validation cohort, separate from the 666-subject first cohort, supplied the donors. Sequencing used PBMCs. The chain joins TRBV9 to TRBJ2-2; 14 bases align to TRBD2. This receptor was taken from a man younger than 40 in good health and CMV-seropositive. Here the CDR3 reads CASNGLAGGELFF. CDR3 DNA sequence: TGTGCCAGCAACGGACTAGCGGGGGGTGAGCTGTTTTTT.